Listed here are 7 T cell receptor beta chains from one sample, sequenced in a study of control samples from healthy donors and cancer patients. The data were produced by immunoSEQ multiplex PCR, yet TCRdb's version contains in-frame clones alone and is incomplete. The sample lists about 120,000 clones, more than 85% occurring once. Input material: blood. These receptors all come from a man aged 25 to 45 in good health.

This clone was seen once. The chain employs TRBV5-5 and TRBJ2-2; D remains unclear. The CDR3 loop spans 13 amino acids. The V end was cut by 5 bases, the J end by 7 bases, with 12 bases between. Germline-derived CDR1 and CDR2 are SGHKS and YYEKEE (reference sequence). The DNA for the CDR3 is TGTGCCAGCAGTGATTTGGGCTTCGGGGAGCTGTTTTTT. Amino acids: CASSDLGFGELFF.

V usage is TRBV5-1 and J usage is TRBJ1-1, with a tentative D call TRBD1 (5 bases). V was pared by 3 bases and J by 1 base, with 13 bases between. Germline CDR1 reads SGHRS; CDR2 reads YFSETQ. The CDR3 spans 15 residues. The CDR3 region is CASSWGGTGNTEAFF. The CDR3 DNA reads as TGCGCCAGCAGCTGGGGCGGGACGGGGAACACTGAAGCTTTCTTT.

This rearrangement joins TRBV4-2 to TRBJ1-6; weak D call: TRBD1 (5 bases). CDR3 length equals 17 residues. The V end lost 0 bases, the J end lost 8 bases, and 17 bases lay between the germline ends. Germline CDR1 is LGHNA and CDR2 is YNFKEQ. DNA of the CDR3: TGTGCCAGCAGCCAAGAGAGTGGGCAGGGAGGATATTCACCCCTCCACTTT. Protein sequence: CASSQESGQGGYSPLHF.

The J gene is TRBJ1-4, the V gene TRBV7-8, with D possibly matching TRBD1 (5 bases). The germline V and J ends were trimmed by 7 bases and 7 bases, with 19 bases remaining between them. In germline, CDR1 is SGHVS, CDR2 FQNEAQ. The CDR3 contains 15 residues. This chain's CDR3 is CASTARAGTAEKLFF. As DNA, the CDR3 is TGTGCCAGCACCGCTAGGGCCGGGACGGCTGAAAAACTGTTTTTT. The complete variable domain, with remaining parts taken from reference TRBV7-8 and TRBJ1-4, reads GAGVSQSPRYKVAKRGQDVALRCDPISGHVSLFWYQQALGQGPEFLTYFQNEAQLDKSGLPSDRFFAERPEGSVSTLKIQRTQQEDSAVYLCASTARAGTAEKLFFGSGTQLSVL.

J is TRBJ2-7 and V is TRBV9; D not certain. The V end was cut by 3 bases, the J end by 3 bases, with 10 bases between. The CDR3 extends over 13 amino acids. Germline V gene data show CDR1 as SGDLS and CDR2 as YYNGEE. CDR3 region: CASSAEYSYEQYV. In DNA, the CDR3 is TGTGCCAGCAGCGCCGAATACAGCTACGAGCAGTACGTC.

This clone was found once. The chain employs TRBV6-5 and TRBJ1-3, with D unclear. This CDR3 has 15 amino acids. V lost 6 bases and J lost 0, with 12 bases in between. Germline lookup yields CDR1 MNHEY and CDR2 SVGAGI. CDR3 DNA sequence: TGTGCCAGCAGATACACAGAGAGCTCTGGAAACACCATATATTTT. It yields the protein CASRYTESSGNTIYF.

The CDR3, as DNA: TGTGCCAGCAGCGTGACCGGGGAGCTGTTTTTT. Translated, it gives CASSVTGELFF. The chain carries TRBV9 and TRBJ2-2; no reliable D call. V was cut by 2 bases and J by 5 bases, with 1 base left in between. This CDR3 has 11 residues. Germline CDR1 is SGDLS and CDR2 is YYNGEE.